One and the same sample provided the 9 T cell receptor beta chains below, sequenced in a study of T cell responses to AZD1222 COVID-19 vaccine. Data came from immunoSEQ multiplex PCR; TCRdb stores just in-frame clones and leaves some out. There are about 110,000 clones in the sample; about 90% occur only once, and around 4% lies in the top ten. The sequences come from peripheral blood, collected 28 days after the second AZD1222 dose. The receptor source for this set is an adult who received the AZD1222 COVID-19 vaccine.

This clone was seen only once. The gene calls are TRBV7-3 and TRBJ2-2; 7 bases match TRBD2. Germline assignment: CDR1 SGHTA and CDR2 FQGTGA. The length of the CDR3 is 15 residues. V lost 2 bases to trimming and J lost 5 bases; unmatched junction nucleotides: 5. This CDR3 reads CASSLAGVRTGELFF. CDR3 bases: TGTGCCAGCAGCTTAGCGGGAGTGCGGACCGGGGAGCTGTTTTTT.

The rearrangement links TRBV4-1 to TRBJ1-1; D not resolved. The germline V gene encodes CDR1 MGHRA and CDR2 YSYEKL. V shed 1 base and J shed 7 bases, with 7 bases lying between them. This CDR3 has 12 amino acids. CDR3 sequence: CASSQVRGEAFF. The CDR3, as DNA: TGCGCCAGCAGCCAAGTCCGGGGTGAAGCTTTCTTT.

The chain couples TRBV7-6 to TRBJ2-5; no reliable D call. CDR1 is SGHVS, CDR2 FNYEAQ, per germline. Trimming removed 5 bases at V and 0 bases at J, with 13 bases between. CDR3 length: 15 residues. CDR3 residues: CASSSQVGYQETQYF. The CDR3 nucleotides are TGTGCCAGCAGCAGCCAGGTGGGGTACCAAGAGACCCAGTACTTC.

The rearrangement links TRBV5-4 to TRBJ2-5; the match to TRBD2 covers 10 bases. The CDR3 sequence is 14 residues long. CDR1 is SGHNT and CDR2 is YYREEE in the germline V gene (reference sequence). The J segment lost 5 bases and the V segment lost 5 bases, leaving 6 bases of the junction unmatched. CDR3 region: CASRVGTSEETQYF. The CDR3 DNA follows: TGTGCCAGCAGGGTAGGGACTAGCGAGGAGACCCAGTACTTC.

The CDR3 loop reads CASSPLDGGNSPLHF. The CDR3 nucleotides read TGTGCCAGCTCACCCCTGGATGGAGGGAATTCACCCCTCCACTTT. The chain couples TRBV18 to TRBJ1-6, with D hard to call. CDR3 size: 15 residues. Germline V gives CDR1 KGHSH, CDR2 LQKENI. Trimming left V 3 bases short and J 7 bases short, with 13 bases between.

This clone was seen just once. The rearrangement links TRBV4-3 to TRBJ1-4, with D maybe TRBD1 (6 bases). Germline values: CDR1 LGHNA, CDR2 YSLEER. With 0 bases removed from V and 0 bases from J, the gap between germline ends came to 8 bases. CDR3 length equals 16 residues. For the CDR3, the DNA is TGCGCCAGCAGCCAAGACAGGGGAGCAACTAATGAAAAACTGTTTTTT. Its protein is CASSQDRGATNEKLFF.

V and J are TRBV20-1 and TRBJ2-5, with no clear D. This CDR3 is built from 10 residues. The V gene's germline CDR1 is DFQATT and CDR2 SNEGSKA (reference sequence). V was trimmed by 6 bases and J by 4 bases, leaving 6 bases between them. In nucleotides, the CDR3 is TGCAGTGCCGTAGGAGAGACCCAGTACTTC. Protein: CSAVGETQYF.

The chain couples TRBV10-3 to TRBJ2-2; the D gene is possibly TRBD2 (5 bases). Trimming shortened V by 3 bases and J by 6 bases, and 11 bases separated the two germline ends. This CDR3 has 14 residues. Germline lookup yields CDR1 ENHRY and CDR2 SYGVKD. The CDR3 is CAISDPSGSGELFF. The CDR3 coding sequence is TGTGCCATCAGTGACCCGAGCGGATCCGGGGAGCTGTTTTTT.

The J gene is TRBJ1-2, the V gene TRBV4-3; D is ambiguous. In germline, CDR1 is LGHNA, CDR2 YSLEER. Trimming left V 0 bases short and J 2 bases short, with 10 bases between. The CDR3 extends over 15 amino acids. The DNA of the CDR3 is TGCGCCAGCAGCCAAGATTCGGAGGGAAACTATGGCTACACCTTC. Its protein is CASSQDSEGNYGYTF.